The 13 T cell receptor beta chains reported below all come from one sample, sequenced in a study of vaccination and CD4 T cells after COVID-19. Time point indicated: late sampling 161 to 241 days after vaccination in a few convalescent patients. Sample treatment: roughly ten-day PBMC culture with coronavirus spike peptide pools or control peptides (ViraFEST assay). For these receptors, no antigen is known. The Oncomine TCR Beta short-read assay sequenced DNA from cultured CD4+ T cells. TCRdb recomputed calls from the PCR reads with MiXCR, one row per CDR3 protein. The table lists more than 20,000 distinct CDR3 sequences, 40% to 45% of them singletons, with about 5.2% in the top ten. Sequenced here: CD4+ T cells from blood, cultured in vitro, sampled about 7 months after SARS-CoV-2 vaccination. These receptors originate from a human donor who had recovered from COVID-19.

This clonotype was seen only a few times. The chain combines TRBV5-1 with TRBJ2-5, with D tentatively TRBD2 (5 bases). V dropped 6 bases and J dropped 3 bases, with 15 bases sitting between them. This CDR3 region has 14 residues. Germline V CDR1 and CDR2: SGHRS, YFSETQ. The CDR3 region is CASKMAGQEETQYF. In DNA form, the CDR3 reads TGCGCCAGCAAGATGGCGGGCCAGGAAGAGACCCAGTACTTC.

This clonotype turned up a few times. The CDR3 reads CSAKGQYNTEAFF. CDR3 bases: TGCAGTGCAAAGGGACAGTATAACACTGAAGCTTTCTTT. The gene calls are TRBV20-1 and TRBJ1-1; 7 bases match TRBD1. CDR3 length: 13 residues. Germline CDR1 is DFQATT and CDR2 is SNEGSKA (reference sequence). V dropped 6 bases and J dropped 2; count of bases not matched to a gene: 6.

The chain combines TRBV19 with TRBJ2-5, with TRBD2 matching 7 bases. This CDR3 is 14 amino acids long. Germline CDR1 LNHDA, CDR2 SQIVND (reference sequence). V trimming: 5 bases; J trimming: 5 bases; junction bases outside the gene matches: 8. CDR3 loop: CASSLGLDMETQYF. The CDR3 DNA follows: TGTGCCAGTAGTCTAGGACTAGATATGGAGACCCAGTACTTC.

This clonotype came up a few times. The rearrangement links TRBV20-1 to TRBJ1-6; maybe TRBD1 (5 bases). CDR3 size: 15 residues. Germline V gene data show CDR1 as DFQATT and CDR2 as SNEGSKA (reference sequence). V was trimmed by 6 bases and J by 5 bases, leaving 17 bases between them. The CDR3 region has the DNA TGCAGTGCCCCAGGGCAGGGTACTAATAATTCACCCCTCCACTTT. This gives the protein CSAPGQGTNNSPLHF.

This chain links TRBV28 with TRBJ2-7; D unclear. Per germline, CDR1 MDHEN and CDR2 SYDVKM. CDR3 length: 12 residues. Deletions cut 7 bases from V and 4 bases from J, with 11 bases between. The CDR3 DNA reads as TGTGCCAGCACCACAGCCGATTACGAGCAGTACTTC. Its translation is CASTTADYEQYF.

This clonotype was picked up a small number of times. The rearrangement joins TRBV20-1 to TRBJ1-6, with D uncertain. The CDR3 is 15 residues long. Germline V gives CDR1 DFQATT, CDR2 SNEGSKA (reference sequence). The V and J ends lost 6 bases and 1 base respectively, with 13 bases between them. The chain's CDR3 is CSAPDGNSYNSPLHF. The CDR3 coding sequence is TGCAGTGCGCCAGACGGCAATTCCTATAATTCACCCCTCCACTTT.

The genes are TRBV2 and TRBJ2-1, with D unresolved. V was cut by 5 bases and J by 2 bases, with 13 bases left in between. In germline, CDR1 is SNHLY, CDR2 FYNNEI. The CDR3 runs to 15 residues. The CDR3 reads CASSYSGGTYNEQFF. CDR3 DNA: TGTGCCAGCAGTTACTCCGGCGGAACCTACAATGAGCAGTTCTTC.

This clonotype was seen a handful of times. The chain carries TRBV7-2 and TRBJ1-5; TRBD1 is a possible D gene (5 bases). The CDR3 loop spans 15 amino acids. Germline CDR1 SGHTA, CDR2 FQGNSA. Trimming removed 0 bases from V and 1 base from J, with 7 bases in between. DNA for the CDR3: TGTGCCAGCAGCTTAGCGGGGGGGAGCAATCAGCCCCAGCATTTT. Amino acids: CASSLAGGSNQPQHF.

The chain recombines TRBV15 with TRBJ2-1; no clear D gene. The CDR3 spans 15 residues. V lost 1 base and J 2 bases, leaving 9 bases between the germline ends. Germline values: CDR1 LNHNV, CDR2 YYDKDF (reference sequence). This chain's CDR3 is CATSRGRIPYNEQFF. The CDR3 nucleotides are TGTGCCACCAGCAGAGGCAGGATCCCCTACAATGAGCAGTTCTTC.

This chain connects TRBV7-8 to TRBJ1-3, with D uncertain. V shed 4 bases and J shed 4 bases, with 11 bases lying between them. This CDR3 contains 14 residues. Germline CDR1 is SGHVS and CDR2 is FQNEAQ. The CDR3 reads CASSSLLQGNTIYF. CDR3 DNA sequence: TGTGCCAGCAGCTCACTACTACAGGGAAACACCATATATTTT.

The chain is built from TRBV7-9 and TRBJ2-5; 11 bases map to TRBD2. The V gene's germline CDR1 is SEHNR and CDR2 FQNEAQ (reference sequence). This CDR3 has 16 residues. V was clipped by 5 bases and J by 1 base; unmatched bases: 6. CDR3 region: CASSPIAGGFQETQYF. Written as DNA, the CDR3 is TGTGCCAGCAGCCCGATAGCGGGAGGGTTCCAAGAGACCCAGTACTTC.

The V call is TRBV5-1, the J call TRBJ1-5; perhaps TRBD1 as D (6 bases). This CDR3 is built from 15 residues. Germline V lookup: CDR1 SGHRS, CDR2 YFSETQ. V lost 3 bases, J lost 2 bases, and 12 bases lay in between. The CDR3 DNA reads TGCGCCAGCAGCTGGGACACTAGCGGCAATCAGCCCCAGCATTTT. It encodes CASSWDTSGNQPQHF.

The CDR3 DNA follows: TGTGCCAGCAGCTCACCGGACAGGGGGCGCTACGAGCAGTACTTC. It specifies CASSSPDRGRYEQYF. V gene TRBV7-9 combines with J gene TRBJ2-7; 11 bases agree with TRBD1. Germline V gives CDR1 SEHNR, CDR2 FQNEAQ (reference sequence). This CDR3 has 15 residues. Trimming removed 4 bases from V and 3 bases from J; junction bases left unmatched: 5.